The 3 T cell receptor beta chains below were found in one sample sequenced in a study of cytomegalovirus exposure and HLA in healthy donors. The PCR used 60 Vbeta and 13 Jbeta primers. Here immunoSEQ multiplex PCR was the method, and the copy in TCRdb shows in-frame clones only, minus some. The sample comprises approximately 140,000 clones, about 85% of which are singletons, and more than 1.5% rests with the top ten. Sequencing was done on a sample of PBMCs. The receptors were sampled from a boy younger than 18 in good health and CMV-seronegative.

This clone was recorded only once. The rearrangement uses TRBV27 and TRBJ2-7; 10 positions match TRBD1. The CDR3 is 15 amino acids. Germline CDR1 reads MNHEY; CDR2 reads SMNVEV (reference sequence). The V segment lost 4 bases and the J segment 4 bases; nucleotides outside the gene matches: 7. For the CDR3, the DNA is TGTGCCAGCAGTTCCGATGACAGGGGGCGTTACGAGCAGTACTTC. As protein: CASSSDDRGRYEQYF.

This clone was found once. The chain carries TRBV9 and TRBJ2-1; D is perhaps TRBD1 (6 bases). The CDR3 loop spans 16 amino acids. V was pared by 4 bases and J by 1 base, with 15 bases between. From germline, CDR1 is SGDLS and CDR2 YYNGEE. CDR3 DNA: TGTGCCAGCAGCCCCTTGGACAGATTATCCTACAATGAGCAGTTCTTC. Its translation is CASSPLDRLSYNEQFF.

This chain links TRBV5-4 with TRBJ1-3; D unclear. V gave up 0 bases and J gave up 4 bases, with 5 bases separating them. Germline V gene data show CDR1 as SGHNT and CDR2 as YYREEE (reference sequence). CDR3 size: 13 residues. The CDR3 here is CASSLAGGNTIYF. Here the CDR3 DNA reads TGTGCCAGCAGCTTGGCGGGGGGAAACACCATATATTTT.